A single sample gave rise to the 5 T cell receptor beta chains below, sequenced in a study of blood T cells in healthy people across ages. A second about 6 to 11 cycle PCR used barcoded and J-beta primers. TCRdb processed the 5' RACE reads anew with MiXCR; each CDR3 protein has one entry. The table lists approximately 490,000 distinct CDR3 sequences, around 24% of them singletons, with less than 9% in the top ten. This sample also belongs to another study, concerning T cells of mothers and their children.

Material for sequencing was blood. The receptor source for this set is a boy between 10 and 17 years old in good health.

Points on this clonotype: Since the CDR3 does not end with the conserved phenylalanine or tryptophan, this likely comes from a read error. The chain joins TRBV4-3 to TRBJ2-5; D remains ambiguous. The V and J ends lost 4 bases and 5 bases respectively, with 20 bases between them. Germline-derived CDR1 and CDR2 are LGHNA and YSLEER. This CDR3 spans 16 amino acids. CDR3 protein: CASSPQTSRAAETQYL. The CDR3 region has the DNA TGCGCCAGCAGCCCGCAGACATCCCGGGCAGCGGAGACCCAGTACCTC.

In this sample, this clonotype turned up a few times. The V and J genes are TRBV4-1 and TRBJ2-3; possibly TRBD2 for D (5 bases). This CDR3 comprises 15 residues. The V and J ends lost 6 bases and 0 bases respectively, with 13 bases between them. In germline, CDR1 is MGHRA, CDR2 YSYEKL. The CDR3 is CASRPLGRSTDTQYF. The CDR3 coding sequence is TGCGCCAGCAGACCCCTAGGGAGAAGCACAGATACGCAGTATTTT.

This clonotype was recorded once. V usage is TRBV6-5 and J usage is TRBJ2-1, with a tentative D call TRBD2 (6 bases). The CDR3 consists of 15 residues. Germline CDR1 is MNHEY and CDR2 is SVGAGI. V was clipped by 7 bases and J by 0 bases, with 13 bases between them. The CDR3 protein is CASTQEGSSYNEQFF. DNA of the CDR3: TGTGCCAGCACTCAGGAGGGGAGCTCCTACAATGAGCAGTTCTTC.

The chain carries TRBV28 and TRBJ2-7; 7 bases are shared with TRBD2. J was trimmed by 11 bases and V by 7 bases; bases with no gene match: 14. This CDR3 is 13 amino acids long. Per the germline V gene, CDR1 is MDHEN and CDR2 is SYDVKM. DNA of the CDR3: TGTGCCAGCACCGCCGGGGGGACCGGCGTTGAGTACTTC. It specifies CASTAGGTGVEYF.

The table lists this clonotype with a few counts. The rearrangement uses TRBV12-3 or TRBV12-4 and TRBJ2-4; no clear D. The CDR3 extends over 17 amino acids. V shed 5 bases and J shed 0 bases, with 17 bases lying between them. DNA of the CDR3: TGTGCCAGCAGTCCCCTGGGGTTATTCAGAGCCAAAAACATTCAGTACTTC. Amino acids: CASSPLGLFRAKNIQYF.